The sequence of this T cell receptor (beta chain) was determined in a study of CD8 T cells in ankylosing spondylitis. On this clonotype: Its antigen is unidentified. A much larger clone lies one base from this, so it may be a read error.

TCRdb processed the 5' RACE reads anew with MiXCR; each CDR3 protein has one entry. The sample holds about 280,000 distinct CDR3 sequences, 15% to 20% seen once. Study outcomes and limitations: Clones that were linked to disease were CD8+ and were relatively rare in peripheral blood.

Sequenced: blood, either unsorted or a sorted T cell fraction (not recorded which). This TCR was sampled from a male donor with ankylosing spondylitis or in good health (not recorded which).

The CDR3 sequence: CSASNLAGYNEQFF. The CDR3 DNA reads as TGCAGTGCTAGTAATCTAGCGGGCTACAATGAGCAGTTCTTC. The chain couples TRBV20-1 to TRBJ2-1; 8 bases match TRBD2. There are 14 residues in the CDR3. The V segment lost 3 bases and the J segment 3 bases; nucleotides outside the gene matches: 4. Germline V lookup: CDR1 DFQATT, CDR2 SNEGSKA (reference sequence).